The T cell receptor beta chain under discussion was sequenced for a study of T cell repertoires in cytomegalovirus infection. Study background: Signatures in public TCR beta sequences pointed to both CMV infection and matching HLA type. Overall study results and limits: Public TCR beta family frequency separated CMV-and-HLA carriers, including in an independent cohort. HLA-C-restricted CMV-specific TCR beta clonotypes were dominant in the ex vivo response.

This clonotype showed up many times. What it binds is not known. TCRdb analysed the reads with MiXCR anew, one entry per CDR3 protein. Here the sample spans around 450,000 distinct CDR3 sequences, over 9% being singletons. The CDR3 totals 12 residues. V lost 2 bases and J 7 bases, leaving 7 bases between the germline ends. Germline V lookup: CDR1 SEHNR, CDR2 FQNEAQ (reference sequence). The chain has TRBV7-9 and TRBJ2-3; D might be TRBD1 (6 bases). Sequencing input: PBMCs. The sequence was collected from a human donor in good health (CMV status not recorded). Some clones in this sample may be carry-over from other donors' samples. The CDR3 loop is CASSLTGNTQYF. For the CDR3, the DNA is TGTGCCAGCAGCTTAACAGGGAATACGCAGTATTTT.